This T cell receptor beta chain was recovered during a study of CD8 T cells in ankylosing spondylitis. Libraries for TCR beta were made by quantitative 5'-RACE with molecular barcodes. In TCRdb, the 5' RACE reads were re-called with MiXCR into one record per CDR3 protein. The sample yields some 700,000 distinct CDR3 sequences, about 20% seen once. The study, taken as a whole, reports: In the blood and synovial fluid of reactive arthritis, some motif variants had been previously reported. In peripheral blood, disease-linked CD8+ clones occurred at relatively low frequencies. Ankylosing spondylitis blood seemed to carry a telltale TCR beta motif made of several highly homologous variants.

Note on this clonotype: Its antigen remains unidentified.

The specimen sequenced was blood, either unsorted or a sorted T cell fraction (not recorded which). This clonotype was obtained from a male donor with ankylosing spondylitis.

CDR3 coding DNA: TGTGCCAGCAGTCCCGATGGAGGTCTGCAGCCCCAGCATTTT. Residues: CASSPDGGLQPQHF. The V and J genes are TRBV12-3 or TRBV12-4 and TRBJ1-5; no clear D gene. This CDR3 spans 14 amino acids. The V gene lost 5 bases and the J gene lost 7 bases, with 15 bases spanning the gap.